This T cell receptor beta chain was captured in a study of blood T cell repertoires in COVID-19 (dated by TCRdb to about 2020). Describing the broader study: Collaborator samples came from the United States, Italy and Spain and covered acute and convalescent phases of COVID-19. Where HLA class I and class II types were available, the types were taken from metadata supplied by the sample provider, not from assay-based typing. The prospective study material was composed of cDNA or gDNA derived from T cells, B-cell-depleted T cells, or PBMCs. Subjects who had been exposed to COVID-19, were actively infected with it, or had recovered from it provided the deeply sampled blood TCRbeta repertoires that made up the dataset. Samples were obtained from the ongoing ImmuneRACE study (first 160 participants) and from 1,254 subjects provided by 6 global collaborators. A freely available public database, intended as a resource for researchers studying the immune response to SARS-CoV-2, is where the repertoires were released. A de-identified subject ID, COVID-19 status, age in years and sex were almost always included in the sample metadata. What the work shows at the level of the full study, not this receptor alone: How much clinical and demographic metadata was included differed by source and by participant, and the metadata was provided uncurated.

Participants in the prospective study were aged about 18 to 90 years, lived in approximately 26 United States geographic areas, and enrolled through a virtual design. To assign participants to cohorts, the prospective study relied on clinical history that participants themselves reported in a screening survey and a study questionnaire. Recovered participants in ImmuneRACE Cohort 3 were defined as having two consecutive negative NP/OP PCR tests, clearance from a healthcare professional, or resolution of symptoms. Mobile phlebotomists in the prospective study collected whole blood, serum and a nasopharyngeal or oropharyngeal swab from every participant. Additional blood draws and questionnaires over an approximately 2-month period could optionally be provided by prospective study participants. Prospective study blood samples were shipped either frozen or at room temperature before DNA extraction.

Only a few counts were recorded for this clone. This receptor's antigen is unknown. No quality values exist for individual bases; no much larger clone is one base distant. The germline V end is reduced by 7 bases and the J end by 0 bases; junction bases left unmatched: 4. Inclusive of the bounding cysteine and phenylalanine, the CDR3 is 14 residues long. The kept DNA is CDR3 alone, 42 bases in frame from the first base. Sequences SNHLY (CDR1) and FYNNEI (CDR2) are obtained from the germline V gene. TCRbeta CDR3 regions were amplified from genomic DNA by means of the immunoSEQ Assay, a bias-controlled multiplex PCR. Per the source publication's procedure: Nucleated cell counts per sample were estimated from amplification of reference gene primers within the assay. To quantify the absolute abundance of each unique TCRbeta CDR3 rearrangement, sequence reads were collapsed and filtered. Productive Simpson clonality was computed per sample as the square root of Simpson's diversity index over productive rearrangements. TCRdb stores this immuneACCESS table with in-frame sequences only. Part of the clones is absent; in the studies checked, under half of the shortfall reflects unresolved V genes, and no reason is known for the rest. V and J calls and clone size come straight from that table; D and trimming were deduced from the DNA. The sample contains about 230,000 clones, about 84% of them found a single time. The top ten hold around 2% of the sample.

This TCR was recovered from a man in his 60s who had recovered from COVID-19. Sequenced: PBMCs or T cells enriched from blood (not recorded which). The chain was built from TRBV2 and TRBJ2-3; 7 bases in the middle match TRBD2. Read as DNA, the sequence is TGTGCCAGCAAACGGGACTATAGCACAGATACGCAGTATTTT. It encodes CASKRDYSTDTQYF.